One sample yielded the 8 T cell receptor beta chains listed below, sequenced in a study of CD8+ T cells in alopecia areata (dated by TCRdb to the late 2010s). Libraries came from the immunoSEQ multiplex PCR assay. To provide template for TCR sequencing, every sample had RNA extracted and reverse transcribed into cDNA. Entries here come from immuneACCESS through TCRdb and include only in-frame sequences with V and J called. Some clones fail to appear in such tables; in the studies checked, an unresolved V gene covers under half of the shortfall, and the cause of the remainder is unknown. The sample includes about 280,000 clones, with roughly 64% observed a single time. Under 2% of the sample is taken by the ten largest. The sample's time point label, decoded: roughly 24 weeks on oral tofacitinib. The treatment or condition label, read with the paper, signifies: oral pan-JAK inhibitor, 5-10 mg twice daily.

Here the sequenced sample was CD4+ T cells sorted from blood, taken at week 24, from a patient treated with tofacitinib. The origin of the receptors is a human donor with alopecia areata.

The table lists this clone with a few counts. The chain employs TRBV30 and TRBJ1-5, with D unclear. Looked up from germline, CDR1 is GTSNPN and CDR2 is SVGIG (reference sequence). Trimming removed 1 base at V and 0 bases at J, with 4 bases between. CDR3 length: 13 residues. The CDR3 protein is CAWSANSNQPQHF. CDR3 DNA sequence: TGTGCCTGGAGTGCAAATAGCAATCAGCCCCAGCATTTT.

V and J are TRBV2 and TRBJ2-2; D ambiguous. This CDR3 is 12 amino acids long. CDR1 and CDR2 from the germline V gene are SNHLY and FYNNEI. Trimming pared 1 base from V and 13 bases from J, leaving 10 bases between. CDR3 protein: CASSEDSWGLFF. As DNA, the CDR3 is TGTGCCAGCAGTGAAGATTCCTGGGGGCTGTTTTTT. The full variable domain, rest sourced from reference TRBV2 and TRBJ2-2, is EPEVTQTPSHQVTQMGQEVILRCVPISNHLYFYWYRQILGQKVEFLVSFYNNEISEKSEIFDDQFSVERPDGSNFTLKIRSTKLEDSAMYFCASSEDSWGLFFGEGSRLTVL.

CDR3 loop: CASTRGDYNEQFF. The CDR3 coding sequence is TGTGCCAGCACGAGGGGGGACTACAATGAGCAGTTCTTC. The V and J genes are TRBV6-6 and TRBJ2-1, with D possibly called TRBD1 or TRBD2 (6 bases each). Trimming stripped 7 bases from V and 3 bases from J, with 10 bases between. Per germline, CDR1 MNHNY and CDR2 SVGAGI (reference sequence). The length of the CDR3 is 13 residues.

This clone appeared a single time. V and J are TRBV29-1 and TRBJ2-5; D not resolved. V shed 2 bases and J shed 4 bases, with 8 bases lying between them. CDR3 length: 12 residues. Germline CDR1 is SQVTM and CDR2 is ANQGSEA. In DNA form, the CDR3 reads TGCAGCGTTGAACAGCCTGGAGAGACCCAGTACTTC. Its protein product is CSVEQPGETQYF.

The V and J genes are TRBV5-4 and TRBJ1-2; TRBD1 might be the D (5 bases). This CDR3 is built from 13 residues. The germline CDR1 and CDR2 sequences are SGHNT and YYREEE (reference sequence). Trimming pared 4 bases from V and 6 bases from J, leaving 13 bases between. CDR3 sequence (DNA): TGTGCCAGCAGCCCGCCGGGGCGCGATGGCTACACCTTC. Its translation is CASSPPGRDGYTF.

V is TRBV7-6 and J is TRBJ2-6; D may be TRBD1 (7 bases). V lost 0 bases to trimming and J lost 0 bases, with 12 bases between them. The CDR3 contains 18 residues. The V gene's germline CDR1 is SGHVS and CDR2 FNYEAQ. In DNA form, the CDR3 reads TGTGCCAGCAGCTTAGCGCGGGGACAGTACTCTGGGGCCAACGTCCTGACTTTC. Its protein is CASSLARGQYSGANVLTF.

V and J are TRBV27 and TRBJ1-6, with D unclear. The CDR3 runs to 17 residues. Trimming shortened V by 5 bases and J by 0 bases, and 14 bases separated the two germline ends. Germline V gives CDR1 MNHEY, CDR2 SMNVEV (reference sequence). Here the CDR3 reads CASSLLRGSSYNSPLHF. Here the CDR3 DNA reads TGTGCCAGCAGTCTACTCCGAGGGAGCTCCTATAATTCACCCCTCCACTTT.

The chain links TRBV2 to TRBJ2-1; a possible D gene is TRBD1 (5 bases). Germline-derived CDR1 and CDR2 are SNHLY and FYNNEI. V was pared by 4 bases and J by 0 bases, with 7 bases between. CDR3 size: 14 residues. The CDR3 DNA follows: TGTGCCAGCAGTGTGCAGGGCTCCTACAATGAGCAGTTCTTC. Translating gives CASSVQGSYNEQFF. The variable domain in full, with the rest retrieved from reference TRBV2 and TRBJ2-1, is EPEVTQTPSHQVTQMGQEVILRCVPISNHLYFYWYRQILGQKVEFLVSFYNNEISEKSEIFDDQFSVERPDGSNFTLKIRSTKLEDSAMYFCASSVQGSYNEQFFGPGTRLTVL.